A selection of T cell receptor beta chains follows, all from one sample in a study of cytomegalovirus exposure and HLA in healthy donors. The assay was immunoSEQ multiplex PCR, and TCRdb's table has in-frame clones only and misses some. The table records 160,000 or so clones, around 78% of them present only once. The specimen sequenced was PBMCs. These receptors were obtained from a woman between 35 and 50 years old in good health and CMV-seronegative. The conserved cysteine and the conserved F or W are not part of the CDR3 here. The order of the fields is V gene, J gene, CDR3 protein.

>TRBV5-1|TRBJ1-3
ASSFLTGNSGNTIY
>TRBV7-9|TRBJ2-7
ASSATGDEQY
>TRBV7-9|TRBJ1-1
ASSRDTGAGAF
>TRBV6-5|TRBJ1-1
ATRGWGDTEAF
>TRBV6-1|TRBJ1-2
ASSAGRYGYT
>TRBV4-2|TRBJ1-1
ASSQVGTSGTGVNTEAF
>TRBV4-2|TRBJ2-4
ASSQRLAGGLAKNIQY
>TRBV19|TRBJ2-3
ASSVTGGPRVADTQY
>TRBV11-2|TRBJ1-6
ASSSSPYSPLH
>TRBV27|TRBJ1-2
ASSLTGDGYT
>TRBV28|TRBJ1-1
ASTVGGTEAF
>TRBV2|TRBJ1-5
ASSGNNQPQH
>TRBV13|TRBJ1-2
ASSLTGGRYYGYT
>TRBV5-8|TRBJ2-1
ASSTPGIRAYNEQF
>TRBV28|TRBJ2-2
ASSLRGTGELF
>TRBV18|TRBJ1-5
ASSPSLDRGNQPQH
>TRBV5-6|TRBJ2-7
ASSHGATGYDEQY
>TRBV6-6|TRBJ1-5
ASSSRQGGQPQH
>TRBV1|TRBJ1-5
TSSQVRQGKEKGNQPQH
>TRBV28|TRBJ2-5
ASSPRTGRGPETQY
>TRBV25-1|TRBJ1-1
ASSVKSEAF
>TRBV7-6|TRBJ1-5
ASSPRRGTSNQPQH
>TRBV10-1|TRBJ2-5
ASSESGLAGGAPETQY
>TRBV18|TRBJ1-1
ASSPGPRNTEAF
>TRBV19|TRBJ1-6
ASSQGWNSPLH
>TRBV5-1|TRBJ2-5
ASRRGSGGAGETQY
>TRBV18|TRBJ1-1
ASSQGSGGTEAF
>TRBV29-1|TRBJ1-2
SVRTAQGGYT
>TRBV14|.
ASSHPRGVQVHEQY
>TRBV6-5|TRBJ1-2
ASSYSAGPANGYT
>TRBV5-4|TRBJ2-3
ASSLHWTGDTQY
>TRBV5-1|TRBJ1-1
ASSLGGDTEAF
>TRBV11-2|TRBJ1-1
ASSLVGKFSNTEAF
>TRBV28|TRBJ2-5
ASSSTAPETQY
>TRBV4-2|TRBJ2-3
ASSGRGGRTPREATQY
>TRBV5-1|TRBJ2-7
ASGSTGISYEQY
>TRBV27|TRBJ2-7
ASRDPGLAGDWQY
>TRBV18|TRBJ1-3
ASSPRVLASGNTIY
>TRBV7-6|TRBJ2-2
ASSSLTGKYPGELF
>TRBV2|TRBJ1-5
ASSPTGNQPQH
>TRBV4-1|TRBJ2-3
ASSQDGGGGGTDTQY
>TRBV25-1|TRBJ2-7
ASTRGNSYEQY
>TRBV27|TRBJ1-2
ASSLREATNYGYT
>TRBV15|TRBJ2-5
AASRDIGQETQY
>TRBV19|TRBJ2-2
ASSISSGGASSGELF
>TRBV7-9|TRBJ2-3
ASSSTVGQGDRTDTQY
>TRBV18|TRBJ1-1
ASSPTIRGPNTEAF
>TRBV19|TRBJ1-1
ASSPPSYTEAF
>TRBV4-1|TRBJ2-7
ASSRRDSGDYEQY
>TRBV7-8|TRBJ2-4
ASSLFRTPRENIQY
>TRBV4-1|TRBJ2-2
ASSHLGLANTGELF
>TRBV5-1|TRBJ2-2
ASVQQGLGRPGELF
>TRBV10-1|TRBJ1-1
ASSERKQGWTEAF
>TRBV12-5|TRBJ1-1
ASGLVPELNTEAF